A selection of T cell receptor beta chains follows, all from one sample in a study of graft-versus-host responses after intestinal transplantation. Generated by immunoSEQ multiplex PCR, the TCRdb table keeps only in-frame clones and is missing some. The sample lists about 39,000 clones; roughly 91% were seen once. The sample in question was PBMCs, obtained roughly 270 days after transplant. Receptors were obtained from a human patient who received an intestinal transplant, so some T cells may come from the graft donor. Both conserved end residues are part of each CDR3. Fields, in order: CDR3 protein, CDR3 DNA, D gene, J gene, clone size, V gene. The D gene is left open where the match is weak. Size is stated for part of the rows, as once, few or many counts, or as a class when the clone is expanded.

CASSFLGRNNQPQHF	TGTGCCAGCAGCTTCCTGGGACGGAACAATCAGCCCCAGCATTTT	-	TRBJ1-5	-	TRBV5-5
CASSSESASTGEQFF	TGTGCCAGCAGTTCTGAGAGCGCTAGCACAGGTGAGCAGTTCTTC	-	TRBJ2-1	-	TRBV6-5
CASSPGGVTNTEAFF	TGCGCCAGCAGCCCCGGGGGAGTGACGAACACTGAAGCTTTCTTT	-	TRBJ1-1	few	TRBV5-1
CASSDPQGNQPQHF	TGTGCCAGCAGTGATCCCCAGGGCAATCAGCCCCAGCATTTT	-	TRBJ1-5	-	TRBV2
CASSSDGRPQHF	TGTGCCAGCAGCTCAGATGGCAGGCCCCAGCATTTT	-	TRBJ1-5	-	TRBV7-9
CANNTQGRSYNEQFF	TGCGCCAACAATACTCAGGGTCGCTCCTACAATGAGCAGTTCTTC	-	TRBJ2-1	-	TRBV5-1
CASSRIGVEQYF	TGTGCCAGCAGCCGAATCGGGGTTGAGCAGTACTTC	-	TRBJ2-7	-	TRBV6-1
CAGSPQTDGGTQYF	TGTGCCGGCTCACCCCAAACGGACGGAGGGACCCAGTACTTC	-	TRBJ2-5	-	TRBV18
CASSYSLGAFTGELFF	TGTGCCAGCAGTTACTCGTTGGGGGCCTTCACCGGGGAGCTGTTTTTT	-	TRBJ2-2	-	TRBV6-5
CASSNGQGFGNTEAFF	TGCGCCAGCAGCAACGGACAGGGGTTCGGGAACACTGAAGCTTTCTTT	TRBD1	TRBJ1-1	-	TRBV5-1
CASSLVGTGEEKLFF	TGTGCCAGCAGCTTGGTTGGGACAGGGGAAGAAAAACTGTTTTTT	TRBD1	TRBJ1-4	-	TRBV5-7
CAISSSGGVKETQYF	TGTGCCATCAGTTCTAGCGGGGGGGTCAAAGAGACCCAGTACTTC	TRBD2	TRBJ2-5	-	TRBV10-3
CASSITGETGELFF	TGTGCCAGCAGCATAACAGGGGAAACCGGGGAGCTGTTTTTT	TRBD1	TRBJ2-2	-	TRBV6-4
CASSVGGSSYEQYF	TGTGCCAGTAGTGTTGGCGGGAGCTCCTACGAGCAGTACTTC	TRBD2	TRBJ2-7	once	TRBV19
CASSWAEVYSNQPQHF	TGTGCCAGTAGTTGGGCAGAGGTATATAGCAATCAGCCCCAGCATTTT	-	TRBJ1-5	-	TRBV19
CSALTHTQYF	TGCAGTGCTTTAACCCATACGCAGTATTTT	-	TRBJ2-3	-	TRBV20-1
CASSDERGGPVF	TGTGCCAGCAGTGACGAGCGGGGGGGGCCGGTCTTC	TRBD2	TRBJ2-1	few	TRBV2
CASSLGGPGTGELFF	TGTGCCAGCAGCCTAGGAGGGCCCGGGACCGGGGAGCTGTTTTTT	-	TRBJ2-2	-	TRBV7-9
CASSPPGNQETQYF	TGCGCCAGCAGCCCCCCCGGAAACCAAGAGACCCAGTACTTC	-	TRBJ2-5	-	TRBV4-1
CAWSETGPYNSPLHF	TGTGCCTGGAGTGAGACCGGACCGTATAATTCACCCCTCCACTTT	-	TRBJ1-6	few	TRBV30
CASSVDGEPHNEQFF	TGTGCCAGCAGCGTAGACGGGGAACCCCACAATGAGCAGTTCTTC	-	TRBJ2-1	few	TRBV9
CSVDSGGNGYTF	TGCAGCGTTGACTCAGGGGGCAATGGCTACACCTTC	TRBD1	TRBJ1-2	-	TRBV29-1
CASSIPGQGAYGELFF	TGTGCCAGCAGCATCCCGGGACAGGGGGCTTACGGGGAGCTGTTTTTT	TRBD1	TRBJ2-2	-	TRBV7-9
CASSRLGLAGGEVQYF	TGTGCCAGCAGTCGCCTGGGACTAGCGGGGGGGGAAGTGCAGTACTTC	TRBD2	TRBJ2-7	-	TRBV6-6
CASSGGVSSPTEAFF	TGTGCCAGCTCCGGGGGGGTTTCATCCCCCACTGAAGCTTTCTTT	-	TRBJ1-1	-	TRBV27
CASSSGTVSLGEQFF	TGTGCCAGCAGCTCCGGGACAGTGTCCCTGGGTGAGCAGTTCTTC	TRBD1	TRBJ2-1	-	TRBV7-9
CASGSTGGSGSPLHF	TGTGCTAGTGGTTCGACAGGGGGCTCGGGTTCACCCCTCCACTTT	TRBD1	TRBJ1-6	-	TRBV12-5
CASSLGRLPEQYF	TGTGCCAGCAGCTTAGGCAGGCTCCCCGAGCAGTACTTC	-	TRBJ2-7	-	TRBV11-2
CASMPGTLNTEAFF	TGTGCCAGCATGCCAGGAACCCTGAACACTGAAGCTTTCTTT	-	TRBJ1-1	-	TRBV21-1
CASSMEAGQYGYTF	TGTGCCAGCAGCATGGAGGCGGGACAGTATGGCTACACCTTC	-	TRBJ1-2	-	TRBV21-1
CASSQEKGRTDTQYF	TGCGCCAGCAGCCAAGAGAAGGGGCGCACAGATACGCAGTATTTT	-	TRBJ2-3	-	TRBV4-1
CASSLLTEINYGYTF	TGTGCCAGCAGCTTGCTGACAGAGATTAACTATGGCTACACCTTC	-	TRBJ1-2	-	TRBV5-6
CASSPDRMSKKLFF	TGTGCCAGCAGCCCAGACAGGATGTCAAAAAAACTGTTTTTT	-	TRBJ1-4	-	TRBV6-1
CASSYTPLRNQPQHF	TGTGCCAGCAGCTACACCCCTCTTCGGAATCAGCCCCAGCATTTT	-	TRBJ1-5	-	TRBV5-6
CASSLAPRGGLLHF	TGTGCCAGCAGCTTAGCGCCCAGGGGAGGGCTTCTCCACTTT	-	TRBJ1-6	-	TRBV7-6
CASSMTGSEAFF	TGTGCCAGCAGTATGACAGGGAGCGAAGCTTTCTTT	TRBD1	TRBJ1-1	-	TRBV27
CSVKTRVADTQYF	TGCAGCGTTAAGACTAGAGTTGCAGATACGCAGTATTTT	-	TRBJ2-3	-	TRBV29-1
CASSYSSQSSYEQYF	TGTGCCAGCAGTTACTCGTCACAGAGCTCCTACGAGCAGTACTTC	-	TRBJ2-7	-	TRBV6-5
CASKEGGNGQPQHF	TGTGCCAGCAAAGAGGGGGGAAATGGTCAGCCCCAGCATTTT	-	TRBJ1-5	-	TRBV6-1
CASSSRELMNTEAFF	TGTGCCAGCAGCTCTAGGGAGCTCATGAACACTGAAGCTTTCTTT	-	TRBJ1-1	-	TRBV5-6
CAWSSGGEQFF	TGTGCCTGGAGCTCAGGGGGTGAGCAGTTCTTC	TRBD1	TRBJ2-1	-	TRBV30
CASSLGASGGQETQYF	TGTGCCAGCAGCTTAGGGGCTAGCGGGGGGCAAGAGACCCAGTACTTC	TRBD2	TRBJ2-5	-	TRBV11-3
CASSLTGGGRSYNEQFF	TGCGCCAGCAGCCTCACTGGTGGGGGGCGCTCCTACAATGAGCAGTTCTTC	-	TRBJ2-1	-	TRBV4-1
CASSLEGSPAFF	TGTGCCAGCAGCTTAGAAGGCTCCCCAGCTTTCTTT	-	TRBJ1-1	-	TRBV7-9
CASSYYSDSYEQYF	TGTGCCAGCAGTTACTATAGCGACTCCTACGAGCAGTACTTC	-	TRBJ2-7	-	TRBV6-5
CASSLDSPMNTEAFF	TGCGCCAGCAGCTTGGACAGCCCTATGAACACTGAAGCTTTCTTT	-	TRBJ1-1	-	TRBV5-1
CASSYLHRGRGNEQFF	TGTGCCAGCAGTTACCTACACAGGGGGCGCGGGAATGAGCAGTTCTTC	TRBD1	TRBJ2-1	-	TRBV6-6
CASSSQRGVPYEQYF	TGTGCCAGCAGCTCCCAGCGGGGGGTACCATACGAGCAGTACTTC	TRBD2	TRBJ2-7	-	TRBV11-2
CASSSSPSLIYEQYF	TGTGCCAGCAGCTCCTCCCCCTCTCTCATCTACGAGCAGTACTTC	-	TRBJ2-7	-	TRBV7-3
CASSFYGTDEAFF	TGTGCCAGCAGCTTTTACGGGACAGACGAAGCTTTCTTT	TRBD1	TRBJ1-1	-	TRBV7-8
CASSLGQSMAGYTF	TGTGCCAGCAGTTTGGGACAGTCAATGGCTGGCTACACCTTC	TRBD1	TRBJ1-2	-	TRBV27
CASSLSRGTDSGANVLTF	TGTGCCAGCAGCTTAAGCAGGGGGACCGACTCTGGGGCCAACGTCCTGACTTTC	TRBD1	TRBJ2-6	once	TRBV7-3
CASSIMEQETQYF	TGTGCCAGTAGTATTATGGAACAAGAGACCCAGTACTTC	-	TRBJ2-5	once	TRBV19
CASSPVSYNEQFF	TGTGCCAGCAGCCCTGTTTCCTACAATGAGCAGTTCTTC	-	TRBJ2-1	-	TRBV5-4
CASSPLGTGPYEQYF	TGTGCCAGCAGCCCCCTCGGGACAGGCCCCTACGAGCAGTACTTC	TRBD1	TRBJ2-7	-	TRBV7-7
CASSLGRGADTQYF	TGTGCCAGCAGCTTGGGTAGGGGGGCAGATACGCAGTATTTT	-	TRBJ2-3	few	TRBV7-2
CASSFPPYPPTEAFF	TGTGCCAGCAGCTTTCCCCCATATCCACCCACTGAAGCTTTCTTT	-	TRBJ1-1	once	TRBV11-2
CASSLGGGQGDTEAFF	TGCGCCAGCAGCCTAGGTGGGGGCCAGGGGGACACTGAAGCTTTCTTT	TRBD1	TRBJ1-1	-	TRBV4-1
CASSQNWGLPGRISYNSPLHF	TGCGCCAGCAGCCAGAACTGGGGCCTCCCGGGGAGGATTTCCTATAATTCACCCCTCCACTTT	-	TRBJ1-6	-	TRBV4-1
CASGSPRALMVEAFF	TGTGCTAGTGGTTCGCCCCGTGCTCTAATGGTTGAAGCTTTCTTT	-	TRBJ1-1	-	TRBV12-5